Following are 30 T cell receptor beta chains from one sample sequenced in a study of shared clonotypes between healthy human individuals. This table comes from immunoSEQ multiplex PCR, and its TCRdb copy is limited to in-frame clones, with some not included. The data contain some 680,000 clones, less than 80% of them seen just once; the ten biggest clones take up around 1.8%. The sample was memory CD4+ T cells sorted from blood. The subset denotes: CD45RA-negative fraction. These receptors were collected from a woman in her twenties or thirties in good health.

V is TRBV6-5 and J is TRBJ2-1, with 7 bases matching TRBD2. Germline V gene sequence: CDR1 MNHEY, CDR2 SVGAGI. CDR3 length: 15 amino acids. V dropped 2 bases and J dropped 8; count of bases not matched to a gene: 9. The CDR3 DNA follows: TGTGCCAGCAGTTACCGGAGACTAGCTGGCGATGAGCAGTTCTTC. Protein sequence: CASSYRRLAGDEQFF.

Worth noting for this clone: Additional DNA sequences in this sample encode the identical CDR3. V is TRBV5-1 and J is TRBJ2-3; no clear D gene. The germline V gene encodes CDR1 SGHRS and CDR2 YFSETQ. Trimming pared 5 bases from V and 3 bases from J, leaving 10 bases between. CDR3 size: 13 residues. The CDR3 coding sequence is TGCGCCAGCAGTTTAGGTGGTACAGATACGCAGTATTTT. Its translation: CASSLGGTDTQYF.

The genes are TRBV7-2 and TRBJ1-1; TRBD1 might be the D (6 bases). Germline loops: CDR1 SGHTA, CDR2 FQGNSA. The CDR3 spans 15 residues. V was cut by 2 bases and J by 3 bases, with 13 bases left in between. The CDR3 protein is CASSLSNREDTEAFF. As DNA, the CDR3 is TGTGCCAGCAGCTTATCTAACAGGGAGGACACTGAAGCTTTCTTT.

V is TRBV4-1 and J is TRBJ2-1; 16 bases fit TRBD2. The germline CDR1 and CDR2 sequences are MGHRA and YSYEKL. The CDR3 sequence is 19 residues long. The V segment lost 4 bases and the J segment 9 bases; nucleotides outside the gene matches: 15. The CDR3 region is CASSPGLAGGPGRGAEQFF. CDR3 DNA: TGCGCCAGCAGCCCGGGACTAGCGGGAGGGCCGGGGCGGGGTGCTGAGCAGTTCTTC.

J is TRBJ2-3 and V is TRBV19; a possible D gene is TRBD2 (7 bases). Trimming took 9 bases from V and 0 from J, leaving 22 bases between them. CDR1 and CDR2 from the germline V gene are LNHDA and SQIVND (reference sequence). The CDR3 loop spans 17 amino acids. CDR3 DNA: TGTGCCAGGCTTGAGGGGGAGGGAAACCTTAGCACAGATACGCAGTATTTT. Protein sequence: CARLEGEGNLSTDTQYF.

The V and J genes are TRBV7-3 and TRBJ2-2; 7 bases line up with TRBD2. Trimming removed 1 base from V and 1 base from J; junction bases left unmatched: 3. This CDR3 has 16 amino acids. The germline gives CDR1 SGHTA, CDR2 FQGTGA. This chain's CDR3 is CASSLIPSGNTGELFF. CDR3 coding DNA: TGTGCCAGCAGCTTAATTCCTAGCGGGAACACCGGGGAGCTGTTTTTT.

This rearrangement joins TRBV5-1 to TRBJ1-3, with D unclear. Germline CDR1 reads SGHRS; CDR2 reads YFSETQ. Trimming stripped 4 bases from V and 4 bases from J, with 3 bases between. CDR3 size: 11 residues. CDR3 sequence reads: CASSRGNTIYF. The CDR3 DNA reads as TGCGCCAGCAGCAGGGGAAACACCATATATTTT. Full variable domain (rest looked up from reference TRBV5-1 and TRBJ1-3): KAGVTQTPRYLIKTRGQQVTLSCSPISGHRSVSWYQQTPGQGLQFLFEYFSETQRNKGNFPGRFSGRQFSNSRSEMNVSTLELGDSALYLCASSRGNTIYFGEGSWLTVV.

The chain employs TRBV28 and TRBJ2-7; weak D call: TRBD2 (5 bases). Per germline, CDR1 MDHEN and CDR2 SYDVKM. This CDR3 has 13 residues. The V gene lost 6 bases and the J gene lost 2 bases, with 11 bases spanning the gap. CDR3 coding DNA: TGTGCCAGCAGCCCTGGGAGACCCTACGAGCAGTACTTC. Translation: CASSPGRPYEQYF.

The chain couples TRBV2 to TRBJ2-7; TRBD2 agrees at 8 bases. CDR3 length equals 15 residues. Germline V gene data show CDR1 as SNHLY and CDR2 as FYNNEI. Trimming took 7 bases from V and 2 from J; bases not matched to a gene: 10. The CDR3 protein is CASNYIAGSAYEQYF. CDR3 nucleotides: TGTGCCAGCAACTACATAGCGGGATCTGCCTACGAGCAGTACTTC.

The chain recombines TRBV14 with TRBJ2-7; 7 bases match TRBD2. The CDR3 consists of 15 residues. With 2 bases clipped from V and 2 bases from J, the junction kept 6 bases outside the gene matches. Germline CDR1 is SGHDN and CDR2 is FVKESK. CDR3 sequence: CASSQTRGKTYEQYF. CDR3 bases: TGTGCCAGCAGCCAAACGCGGGGGAAGACCTACGAGCAGTACTTC.

This clone came up a few times. The rearrangement uses TRBV10-1 and TRBJ2-7, with D perhaps TRBD1 or TRBD2 (5 bases each). CDR3 size: 14 residues. Trimming took 8 bases from V and 5 from J, leaving 19 bases between them. Germline V lookup: CDR1 WNHNN, CDR2 SYGVQD (reference sequence). CDR3 amino acids: CASGNTARGDEQYF. CDR3 coding DNA: TGCGCCAGCGGGAATACGGCAAGAGGGGACGAGCAGTACTTC.

J is TRBJ1-4 and V is TRBV5-6, with D possibly matching TRBD1 (5 bases). The germline CDR1 and CDR2 sequences are SGHDT and YYEEEE. The CDR3 length is 15 residues. V was trimmed by 0 bases and J by 5 bases, leaving 11 bases between them. The CDR3 loop reads CASSLAGTGNEKLFF. The CDR3 region has the DNA TGTGCCAGCAGCTTGGCGGGGACGGGGAATGAAAAACTGTTTTTT.

This clone was seen more than once but under ten times. This rearrangement joins TRBV10-3 to TRBJ2-3, with 7 bases that match TRBD2. In germline, CDR1 is ENHRY, CDR2 SYGVKD. The CDR3 consists of 15 residues. Trimming removed 3 bases from V and 5 bases from J; junction bases left unmatched: 8. This CDR3 reads CAISDWRGSGDTQYF. As DNA, the CDR3 is TGTGCCATCAGTGACTGGCGGGGGTCTGGAGATACGCAGTATTTT.

This clone has ten or more counts. The rearrangement uses TRBV6-1 and TRBJ2-2; 7 positions match TRBD1. The CDR3 extends over 14 amino acids. Germline loops: CDR1 MNHNS, CDR2 SASEGT. V lost 10 bases, J lost 6 bases, and 11 bases stayed unmatched. The CDR3, as DNA: TGTGCCACCCAGAAGACAGGGATGGCCGGGGAGCTGTTTTTT. This sequence encodes CATQKTGMAGELFF.

This chain uses TRBV7-2 with TRBJ2-7; D may be TRBD1 or TRBD2 (5 bases each). The length of the CDR3 is 14 residues. Per the germline V gene, CDR1 is SGHTA and CDR2 is FQGNSA. The V end lost 1 base, the J end lost 2 bases, and 9 bases lay between the germline ends. CDR3 loop: CASSLVQGAYEQYF. The CDR3 nucleotides are TGTGCCAGCAGCTTAGTGCAGGGAGCCTACGAGCAGTACTTC.

The V call is TRBV18, the J call TRBJ1-1, with 7 bases fitting TRBD1. CDR3 length equals 13 residues. Germline CDR1 and CDR2: KGHSH and LQKENI. The V gene end was trimmed by 6 bases and the J gene end by 3 bases; junction bases not matched to a gene: 4. DNA for the CDR3: TGTGCCAGCTCCATCACAGGGGACACTGAAGCTTTCTTT. This codes for CASSITGDTEAFF.

The chain links TRBV6-5 to TRBJ1-2; possibly TRBD1 for D (5 bases). V lost 6 bases and J lost 4, with 15 bases in between. CDR3 length equals 14 residues. Germline-derived CDR1 and CDR2 are MNHEY and SVGAGI. The chain's CDR3 is CASRVSGTLYGYTF. The CDR3 DNA reads TGTGCCAGCAGGGTTTCCGGGACCCTCTATGGCTACACCTTC.

V is TRBV7-2 and J is TRBJ2-1; 9 bases are shared with TRBD2. J was trimmed by 4 bases and V by 5 bases; bases with no gene match: 9. The CDR3 totals 16 residues. Germline CDR1 and CDR2: SGHTA and FQGNSA. The CDR3 sequence: CASSQHSGSIYNEQFF. The CDR3 nucleotides are TGTGCCAGCAGCCAACATAGCGGGAGTATATACAATGAGCAGTTCTTC.

This rearrangement joins TRBV5-1 to TRBJ1-3; D may be TRBD1 (5 bases). The CDR3 runs 17 residues. CDR1 is SGHRS, CDR2 YFSETQ, per germline. The ends were cut back, 5 bases at V and 4 bases at J, with 22 bases in the middle. CDR3 in DNA: TGCGCCAGCAGTTTACGACCAGGGTCATCGGGCGGAAACACCATATATTTT. Translated, it gives CASSLRPGSSGGNTIYF.

This clone was picked up one time. The genes are TRBV5-4 and TRBJ1-2; the match to TRBD1 covers 11 bases. V was clipped by 4 bases and J by 4 bases; unmatched bases: 9. The germline gives CDR1 SGHNT, CDR2 YYREEE (reference sequence). The CDR3 runs 16 residues. CDR3 residues: CASSPDGGQGAYGYTF. The CDR3 coding sequence is TGTGCCAGCAGCCCAGATGGAGGACAGGGGGCCTATGGCTACACCTTC.

The chain couples TRBV18 to TRBJ2-5; 7 nucleotides agree with TRBD1. The CDR3 loop spans 14 amino acids. The germline V gene encodes CDR1 KGHSH and CDR2 LQKENI. V gave up 1 base and J gave up 5 bases; unmatched junction bases: 4. CDR3 coding DNA: TGTGCCAGCTCACCACAGGGGGCAGGGGAGACCCAGTACTTC. As protein: CASSPQGAGETQYF.

The chain couples TRBV7-8 to TRBJ2-1; no definite D call. Germline V lookup: CDR1 SGHVS, CDR2 FQNEAQ. The CDR3 length is 16 residues. V lost 5 bases and J lost 0, with 14 bases in between. This CDR3 reads CASSPTWRSSYNEQFF. The CDR3 region has the DNA TGTGCCAGCAGCCCGACCTGGCGGAGCTCCTACAATGAGCAGTTCTTC.

The chain is built from TRBV6-1 and TRBJ2-3, with D unresolved. CDR1 is MNHNS, CDR2 SASEGT, per germline. CDR3 length equals 12 residues. V was clipped by 5 bases and J by 3 bases, with 6 bases between them. The CDR3 is CASSLDTDTQYF. The CDR3, as DNA: TGTGCCAGCAGTCTCGATACAGATACGCAGTATTTT.

This clone was recorded a few times. This chain uses TRBV7-9 with TRBJ2-4; 7 nucleotides line up with TRBD1. The germline gives CDR1 SEHNR, CDR2 FQNEAQ (reference sequence). Trimming cost V 1 base and J 7 bases; bases outside gene matches: 7. The CDR3 length is 15 residues. As DNA, the CDR3 is TGTGCCAGCAGCTTAGAAGGTGGCAGGGGGAACATTCAGTACTTC. Its protein is CASSLEGGRGNIQYF.

The table lists this clone with a few counts. The CDR3 reads CASSLMGDSQPQHF. CDR3 nucleotide sequence: TGTGCCAGCAGCTTAATGGGGGACAGTCAGCCCCAGCATTTT. This chain connects TRBV7-9 to TRBJ1-5; 7 bases align to TRBD1. Germline V gene data show CDR1 as SEHNR and CDR2 as FQNEAQ (reference sequence). V trimming: 2 bases; J trimming: 6 bases; junction bases outside the gene matches: 4. The CDR3 has 14 residues.

This chain joins TRBV9 and TRBJ1-1; 7 bases are a match to TRBD1. V shed 0 bases and J 4 bases; nucleotides not matched to a gene: 9. The CDR3 is 16 amino acids. The germline CDR1 and CDR2 sequences are SGDLS and YYNGEE. The CDR3, as DNA: TGTGCCAGCAGCGTAGCCAAAACAGGGGCGGTCACTGAAGCTTTCTTT. Translation gives CASSVAKTGAVTEAFF.

The chain carries TRBV16 and TRBJ2-6; D perhaps matches TRBD2 (5 bases). The V gene lost 0 bases and the J gene lost 6 bases, with 9 bases spanning the gap. The CDR3 covers 15 residues. Germline assignment: CDR1 KGHSY and CDR2 FQNENV. The CDR3 bases are TGTGCCAGCAGCCAATCCGCGGAGGCGGCCAACGTCCTGACTTTC. Its translation is CASSQSAEAANVLTF.

The rearrangement joins TRBV5-1 to TRBJ2-1; D is unclear. This CDR3 comprises 16 residues. Germline V CDR1 and CDR2: SGHRS, YFSETQ. V shed 0 bases and J shed 10 bases, with 20 bases lying between them. CDR3 in DNA: TGCGCCAGCAGCTTGGCCTCTCGGTCCTACGTCGGGGAGCAGTTCTTC. Its translation is CASSLASRSYVGEQFF.

The V and J genes are TRBV4-1 and TRBJ2-6; the D is unclear. CDR1 and CDR2 (germline): MGHRA, YSYEKL. The CDR3 sequence is 18 residues long. With 2 bases removed from V and 0 bases from J, the gap between germline ends came to 14 bases. This CDR3 reads CASSQYREPYSGANVLTF. Written as DNA, the CDR3 is TGCGCCAGCAGCCAATATCGTGAGCCTTACTCTGGGGCCAACGTCCTGACTTTC.

In this sample, this clone turned up a few times. The chain has TRBV7-9 and TRBJ2-5; D might be TRBD2 (6 bases). The length of the CDR3 is 15 residues. Germline lookup yields CDR1 SEHNR and CDR2 FQNEAQ (reference sequence). V dropped 1 base and J dropped 2 bases, with 11 bases sitting between them. The CDR3 sequence is CASSLVVTRQETQYF. The CDR3 DNA reads as TGTGCCAGCAGCTTAGTGGTGACTAGACAAGAGACCCAGTACTTC.